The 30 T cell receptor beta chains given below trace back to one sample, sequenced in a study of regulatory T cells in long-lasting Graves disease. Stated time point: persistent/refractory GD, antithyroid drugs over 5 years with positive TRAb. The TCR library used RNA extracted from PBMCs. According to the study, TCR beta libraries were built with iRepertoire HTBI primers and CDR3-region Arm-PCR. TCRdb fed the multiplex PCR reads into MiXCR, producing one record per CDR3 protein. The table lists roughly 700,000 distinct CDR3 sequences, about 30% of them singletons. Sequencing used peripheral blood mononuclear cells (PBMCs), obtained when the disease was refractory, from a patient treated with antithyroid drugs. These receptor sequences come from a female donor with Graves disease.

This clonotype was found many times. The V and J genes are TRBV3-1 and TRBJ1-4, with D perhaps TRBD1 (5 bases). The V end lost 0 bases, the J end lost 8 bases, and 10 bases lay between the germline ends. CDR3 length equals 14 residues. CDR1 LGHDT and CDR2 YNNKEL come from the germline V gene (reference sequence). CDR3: CASSQDPRGEKLFF. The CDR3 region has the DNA TGTGCCAGCAGCCAAGACCCCCGGGGCGAAAAACTGTTTTTT.

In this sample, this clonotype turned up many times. The CDR3 loop reads CASSFRGSSYEQYF. The CDR3 DNA follows: TGTGCCAGCAGTTTCAGGGGGAGCTCCTACGAGCAGTACTTC. The chain uses TRBV12-3 or TRBV12-4 and TRBJ2-7; 7 nucleotides align to TRBD1. After removal of 3 bases from V and 0 bases from J, the junction contained 2 bases not matched to a gene. The CDR3 consists of 14 residues.

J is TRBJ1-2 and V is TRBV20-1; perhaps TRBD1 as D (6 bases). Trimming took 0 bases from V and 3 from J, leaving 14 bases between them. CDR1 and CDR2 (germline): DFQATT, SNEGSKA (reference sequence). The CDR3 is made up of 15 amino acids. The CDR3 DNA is TGCAGTGCTAGAGATCTCTCGGGGGGCCACTATGGCTACACCTTC. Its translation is CSARDLSGGHYGYTF.

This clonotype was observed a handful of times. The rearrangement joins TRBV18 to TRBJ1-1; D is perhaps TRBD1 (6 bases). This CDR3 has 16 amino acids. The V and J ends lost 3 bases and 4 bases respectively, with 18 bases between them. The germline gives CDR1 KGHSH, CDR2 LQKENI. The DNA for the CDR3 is TGTGCCAGCTCACCGACGATTACAGGGCGGGGCACTGAAGCTTTCTTT. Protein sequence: CASSPTITGRGTEAFF.

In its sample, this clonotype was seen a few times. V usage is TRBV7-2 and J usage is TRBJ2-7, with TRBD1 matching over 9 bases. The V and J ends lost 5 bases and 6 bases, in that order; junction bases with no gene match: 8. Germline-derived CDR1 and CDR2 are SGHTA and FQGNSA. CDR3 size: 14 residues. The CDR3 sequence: CASSKQGALVEQYF. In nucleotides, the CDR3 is TGTGCCAGCAGCAAACAGGGGGCGCTTGTCGAGCAGTACTTC.

The CDR3 coding sequence is TGTGCCAGCAATCCGACAGGTCTGAACACTGAAGCTTTCTTT. Translated: CASNPTGLNTEAFF. The V call is TRBV6-2 or TRBV6-3, the J call TRBJ1-1; D might be TRBD1 (6 bases). The CDR3 sequence is 14 residues long. V dropped 7 bases and J dropped 0 bases, with 12 bases sitting between them. Looked up from germline, CDR1 is MNHEY and CDR2 is SVGEGT.

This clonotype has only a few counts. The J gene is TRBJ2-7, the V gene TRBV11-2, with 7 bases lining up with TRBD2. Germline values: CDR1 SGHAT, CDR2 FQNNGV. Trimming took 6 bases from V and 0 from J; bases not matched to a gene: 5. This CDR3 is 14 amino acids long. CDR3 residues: CASRDSGSSYEQYF. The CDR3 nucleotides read TGTGCCAGCAGGGATAGCGGGTCCTCCTACGAGCAGTACTTC.

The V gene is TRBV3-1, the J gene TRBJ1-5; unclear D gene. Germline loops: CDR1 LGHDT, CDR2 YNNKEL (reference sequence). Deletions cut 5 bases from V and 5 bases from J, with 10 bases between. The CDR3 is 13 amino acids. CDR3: CASSSAIYQPQHF. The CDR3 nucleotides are TGTGCCAGCAGCTCGGCAATTTATCAGCCCCAGCATTTT.

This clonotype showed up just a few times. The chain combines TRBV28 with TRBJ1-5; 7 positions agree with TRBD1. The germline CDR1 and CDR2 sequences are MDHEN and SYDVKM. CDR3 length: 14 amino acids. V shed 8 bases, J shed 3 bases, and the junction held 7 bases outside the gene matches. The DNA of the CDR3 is TGTGCCAGCGAACGGGACAGCTTCAATCAGCCCCAGCATTTT. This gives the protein CASERDSFNQPQHF.

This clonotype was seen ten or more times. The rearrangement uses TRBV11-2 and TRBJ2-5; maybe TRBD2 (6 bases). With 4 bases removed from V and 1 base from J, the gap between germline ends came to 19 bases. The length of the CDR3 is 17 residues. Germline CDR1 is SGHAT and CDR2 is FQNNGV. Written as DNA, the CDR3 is TGTGCCAGCAGCTCGTCATCTCCGGGACTCCGCCAAGAGACCCAGTACTTC. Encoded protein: CASSSSSPGLRQETQYF.

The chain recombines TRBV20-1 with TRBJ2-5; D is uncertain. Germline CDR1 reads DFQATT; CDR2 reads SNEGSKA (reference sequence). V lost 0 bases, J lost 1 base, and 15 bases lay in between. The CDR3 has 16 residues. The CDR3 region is CSARETAIRVQETQYF. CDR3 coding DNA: TGCAGTGCTAGAGAAACAGCAATCCGAGTCCAAGAGACCCAGTACTTC.

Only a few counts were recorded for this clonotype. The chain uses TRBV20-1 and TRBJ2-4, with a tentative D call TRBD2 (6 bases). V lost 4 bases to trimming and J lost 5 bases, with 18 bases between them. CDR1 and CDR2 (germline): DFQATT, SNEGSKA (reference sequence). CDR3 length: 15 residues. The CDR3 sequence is CSAIGGRVVENIQYF. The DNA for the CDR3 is TGCAGTGCTATAGGAGGGCGCGTGGTCGAAAACATTCAGTACTTC.

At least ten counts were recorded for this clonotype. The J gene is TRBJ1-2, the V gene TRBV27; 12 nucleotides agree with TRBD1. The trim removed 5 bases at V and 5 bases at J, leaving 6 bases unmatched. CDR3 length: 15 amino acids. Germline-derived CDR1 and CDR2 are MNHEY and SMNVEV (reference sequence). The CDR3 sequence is CASSRGQGAVYGYTF. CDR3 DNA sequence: TGTGCCAGCAGTAGGGGACAGGGGGCTGTATATGGCTACACCTTC.

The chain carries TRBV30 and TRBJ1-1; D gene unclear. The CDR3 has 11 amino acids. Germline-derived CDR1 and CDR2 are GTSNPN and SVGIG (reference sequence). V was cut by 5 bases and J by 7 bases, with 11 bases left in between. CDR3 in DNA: TGTGCCTGGGGGGTGGGTATTGAAGCTTTCTTT. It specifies CAWGVGIEAFF.

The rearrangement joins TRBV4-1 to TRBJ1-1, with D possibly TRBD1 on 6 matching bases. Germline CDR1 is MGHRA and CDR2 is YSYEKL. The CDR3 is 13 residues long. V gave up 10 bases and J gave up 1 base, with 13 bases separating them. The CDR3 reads CATPGTRNTEAFF. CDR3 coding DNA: TGCGCCACCCCCGGGACACGGAACACTGAAGCTTTCTTT.

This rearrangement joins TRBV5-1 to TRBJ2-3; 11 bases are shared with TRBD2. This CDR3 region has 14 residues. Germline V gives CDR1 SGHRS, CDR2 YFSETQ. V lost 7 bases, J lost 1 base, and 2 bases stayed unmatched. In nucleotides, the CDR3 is TGCGCCAGCGGACTAGCGGGCGGCACAGATACGCAGTATTTT. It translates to CASGLAGGTDTQYF.

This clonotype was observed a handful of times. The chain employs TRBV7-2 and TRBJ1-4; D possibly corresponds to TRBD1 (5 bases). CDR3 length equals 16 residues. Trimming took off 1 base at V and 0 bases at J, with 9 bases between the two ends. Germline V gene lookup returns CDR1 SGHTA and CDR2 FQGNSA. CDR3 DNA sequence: TGTGCCAGCAGCTTAGGGACACGGGCAACTAATGAAAAACTGTTTTTT. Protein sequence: CASSLGTRATNEKLFF.

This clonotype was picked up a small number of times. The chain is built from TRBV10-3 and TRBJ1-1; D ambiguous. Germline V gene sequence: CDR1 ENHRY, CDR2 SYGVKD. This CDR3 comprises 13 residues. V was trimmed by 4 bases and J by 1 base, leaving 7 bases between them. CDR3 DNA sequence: TGTGCCATCAGTGGACGGCCGAACACTGAAGCTTTCTTT. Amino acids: CAISGRPNTEAFF.

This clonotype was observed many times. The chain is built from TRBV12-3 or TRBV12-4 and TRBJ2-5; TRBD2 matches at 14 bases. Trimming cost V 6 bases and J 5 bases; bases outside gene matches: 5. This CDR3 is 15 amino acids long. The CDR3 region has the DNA TGTGCCAGCAGGGGGACTAGCGGGAGCCGGGAGACCCAGTACTTC. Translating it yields CASRGTSGSRETQYF.

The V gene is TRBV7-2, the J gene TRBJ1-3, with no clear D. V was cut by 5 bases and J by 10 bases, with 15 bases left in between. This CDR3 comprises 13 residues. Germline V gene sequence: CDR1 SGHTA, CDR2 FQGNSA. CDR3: CASSTPGRGTIYF. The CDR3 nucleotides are TGTGCCAGCAGCACGCCGGGCCGCGGGACCATATATTTT.

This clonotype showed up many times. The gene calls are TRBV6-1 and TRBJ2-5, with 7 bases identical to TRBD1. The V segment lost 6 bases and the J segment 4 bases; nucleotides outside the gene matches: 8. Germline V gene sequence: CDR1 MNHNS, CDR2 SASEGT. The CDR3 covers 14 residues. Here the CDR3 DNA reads TGTGCCAGCAGGGGGACAGAGACCCTAGAGACCCAGTACTTC. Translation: CASRGTETLETQYF.

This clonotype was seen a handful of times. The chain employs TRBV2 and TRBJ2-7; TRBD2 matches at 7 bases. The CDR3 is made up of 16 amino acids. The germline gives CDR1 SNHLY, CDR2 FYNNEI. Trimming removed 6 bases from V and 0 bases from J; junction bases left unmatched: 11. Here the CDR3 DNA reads TGTGCCAGCAGAGATTCTCTAGCGGCAATCTCCTACGAGCAGTACTTC. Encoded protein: CASRDSLAAISYEQYF.

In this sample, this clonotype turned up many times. CDR3 bases: TGTGCCAGCAGTGAAAGGAGAAGCGGGAGTGCCTACAATGAGCAGTTCTTC. It encodes CASSERRSGSAYNEQFF. The chain links TRBV2 to TRBJ2-1; the match to TRBD2 covers 8 bases. J was trimmed by 2 bases and V by 2 bases; bases with no gene match: 8. Per the germline V gene, CDR1 is SNHLY and CDR2 is FYNNEI. This CDR3 contains 17 residues.

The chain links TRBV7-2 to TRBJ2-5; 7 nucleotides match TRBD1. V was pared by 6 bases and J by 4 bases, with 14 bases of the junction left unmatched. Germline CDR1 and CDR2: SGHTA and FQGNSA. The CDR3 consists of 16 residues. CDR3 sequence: CASRLRGQRGPETQYF. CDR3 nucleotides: TGTGCCAGCAGATTACGGGGACAGCGTGGGCCAGAGACCCAGTACTTC.

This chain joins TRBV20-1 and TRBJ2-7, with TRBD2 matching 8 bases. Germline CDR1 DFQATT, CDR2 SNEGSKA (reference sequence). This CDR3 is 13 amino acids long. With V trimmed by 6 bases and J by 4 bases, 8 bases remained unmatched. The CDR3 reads CSAYSGSAYEQYF. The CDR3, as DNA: TGCAGTGCCTACAGCGGGAGTGCGTACGAGCAGTACTTC.

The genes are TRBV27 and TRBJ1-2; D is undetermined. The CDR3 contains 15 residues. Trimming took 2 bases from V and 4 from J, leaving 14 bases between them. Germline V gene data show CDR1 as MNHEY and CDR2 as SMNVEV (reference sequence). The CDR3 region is CASSLGRRGGYGYTF. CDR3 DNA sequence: TGTGCCAGCAGTTTAGGGAGGCGGGGTGGCTATGGCTACACCTTC.

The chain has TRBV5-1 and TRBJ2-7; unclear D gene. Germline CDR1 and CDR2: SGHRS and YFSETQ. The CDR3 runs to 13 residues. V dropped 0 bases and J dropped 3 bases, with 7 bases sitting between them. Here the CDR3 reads CASSLATVYEQYF. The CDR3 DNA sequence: TGCGCCAGCAGCTTGGCCACAGTCTACGAGCAGTACTTC.

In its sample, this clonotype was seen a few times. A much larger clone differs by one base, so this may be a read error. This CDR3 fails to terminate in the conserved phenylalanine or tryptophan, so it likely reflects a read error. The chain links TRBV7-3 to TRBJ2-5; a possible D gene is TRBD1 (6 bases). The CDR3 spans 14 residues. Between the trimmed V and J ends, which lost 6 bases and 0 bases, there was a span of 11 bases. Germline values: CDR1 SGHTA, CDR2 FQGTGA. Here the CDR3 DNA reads TGTGCCAGCAGGCCACAGGGAAACCAAGAGACCCAGTACCTC. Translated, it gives CASRPQGNQETQYL.

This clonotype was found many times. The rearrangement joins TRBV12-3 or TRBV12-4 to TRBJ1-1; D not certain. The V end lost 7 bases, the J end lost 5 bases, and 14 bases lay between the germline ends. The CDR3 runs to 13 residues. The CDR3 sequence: CASTLDGWTEAFF. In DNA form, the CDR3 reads TGTGCCAGCACCTTAGATGGGTGGACTGAAGCTTTCTTT.

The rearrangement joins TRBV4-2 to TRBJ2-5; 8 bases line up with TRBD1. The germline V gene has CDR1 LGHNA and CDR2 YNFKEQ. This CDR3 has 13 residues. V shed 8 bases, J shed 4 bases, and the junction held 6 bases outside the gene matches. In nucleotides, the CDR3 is TGTGCCAGCCGGGACAGGTCGATAGAGACCCAGTACTTC. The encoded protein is CASRDRSIETQYF.